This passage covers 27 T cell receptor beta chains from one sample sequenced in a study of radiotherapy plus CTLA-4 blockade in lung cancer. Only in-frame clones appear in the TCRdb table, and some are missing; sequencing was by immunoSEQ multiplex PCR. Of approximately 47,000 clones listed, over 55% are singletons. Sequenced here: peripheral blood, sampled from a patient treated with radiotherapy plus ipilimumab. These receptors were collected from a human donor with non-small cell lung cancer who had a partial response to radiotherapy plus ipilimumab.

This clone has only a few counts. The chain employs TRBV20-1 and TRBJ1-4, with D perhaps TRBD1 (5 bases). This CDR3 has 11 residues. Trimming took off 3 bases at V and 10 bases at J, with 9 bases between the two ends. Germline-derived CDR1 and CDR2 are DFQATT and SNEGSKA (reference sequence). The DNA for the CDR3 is TGCAGTGCTAGGGGGGGGGTAAAACTGTTTTTT. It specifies CSARGGVKLFF.

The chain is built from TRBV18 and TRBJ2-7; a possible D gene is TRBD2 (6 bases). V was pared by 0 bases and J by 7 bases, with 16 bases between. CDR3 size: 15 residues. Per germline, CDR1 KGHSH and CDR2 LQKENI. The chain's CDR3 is CASSPPSGKGREQYF. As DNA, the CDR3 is TGTGCCAGCTCACCACCTTCAGGGAAGGGGAGGGAGCAGTACTTC. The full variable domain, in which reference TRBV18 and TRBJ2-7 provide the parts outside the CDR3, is NAGVMQNPRHLVRRRGQEARLRCSPMKGHSHVYWYRQLPEEGLKFMVYLQKENIIDESGMPKERFSAEFPKEGPSILRIQQVVRGDSAAYFCASSPPSGKGREQYFGPGTRLTVT.

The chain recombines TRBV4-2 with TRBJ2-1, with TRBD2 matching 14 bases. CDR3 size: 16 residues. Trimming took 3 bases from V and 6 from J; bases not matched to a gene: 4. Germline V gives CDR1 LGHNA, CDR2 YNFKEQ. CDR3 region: CASSQTSGGVFNEQFF. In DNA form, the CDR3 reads TGTGCCAGCAGCCAGACTAGCGGGGGGGTCTTCAATGAGCAGTTCTTC.

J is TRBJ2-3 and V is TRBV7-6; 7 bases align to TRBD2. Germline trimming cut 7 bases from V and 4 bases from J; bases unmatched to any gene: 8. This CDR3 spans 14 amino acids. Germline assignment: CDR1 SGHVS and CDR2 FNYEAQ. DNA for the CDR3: TGTGCCAGCAAAGGCGGGGGACGGGCAGATACGCAGTATTTT. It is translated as CASKGGGRADTQYF.

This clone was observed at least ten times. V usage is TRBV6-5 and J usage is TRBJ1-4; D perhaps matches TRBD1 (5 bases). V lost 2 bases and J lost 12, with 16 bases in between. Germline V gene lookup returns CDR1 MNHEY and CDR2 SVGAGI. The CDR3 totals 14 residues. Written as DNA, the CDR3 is TGTGCCAGCAGTTACACCCCGGGCAGGGATGAACTGTTTTTT. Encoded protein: CASSYTPGRDELFF.

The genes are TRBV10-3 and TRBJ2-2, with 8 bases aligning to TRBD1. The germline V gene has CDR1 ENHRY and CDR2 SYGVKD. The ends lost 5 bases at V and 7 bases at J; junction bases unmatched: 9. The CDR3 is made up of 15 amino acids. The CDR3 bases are TGTGCCATCAGTCCCGGGCAGGGGGCTATCGGGGAGCTGTTTTTT. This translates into CAISPGQGAIGELFF.

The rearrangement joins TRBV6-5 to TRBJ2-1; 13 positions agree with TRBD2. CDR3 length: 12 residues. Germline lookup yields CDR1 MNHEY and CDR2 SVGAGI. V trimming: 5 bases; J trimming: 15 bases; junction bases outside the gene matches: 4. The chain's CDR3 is CASSNGLAGAFF. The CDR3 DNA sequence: TGTGCCAGCAGTAATGGACTAGCGGGAGCGTTCTTC.

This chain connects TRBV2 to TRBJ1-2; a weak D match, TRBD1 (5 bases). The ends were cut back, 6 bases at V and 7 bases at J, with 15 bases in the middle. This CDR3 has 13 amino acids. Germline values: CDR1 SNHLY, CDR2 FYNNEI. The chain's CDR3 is CASREGQGGGYTF. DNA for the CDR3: TGTGCCAGCAGGGAGGGCCAGGGCGGTGGCTACACCTTC. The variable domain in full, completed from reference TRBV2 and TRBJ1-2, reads EPEVTQTPSHQVTQMGQEVILRCVPISNHLYFYWYRQILGQKVEFLVSFYNNEISEKSEIFDDQFSVERPDGSNFTLKIRSTKLEDSAMYFCASREGQGGGYTFGSGTRLTVV.

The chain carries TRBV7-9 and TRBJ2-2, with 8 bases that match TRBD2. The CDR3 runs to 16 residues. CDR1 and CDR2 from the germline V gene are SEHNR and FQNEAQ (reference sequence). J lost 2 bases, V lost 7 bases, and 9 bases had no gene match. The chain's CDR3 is CASNLGGGPNTGELFF. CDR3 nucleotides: TGTGCCAGCAACCTTGGCGGGGGGCCTAACACCGGGGAGCTGTTTTTT.

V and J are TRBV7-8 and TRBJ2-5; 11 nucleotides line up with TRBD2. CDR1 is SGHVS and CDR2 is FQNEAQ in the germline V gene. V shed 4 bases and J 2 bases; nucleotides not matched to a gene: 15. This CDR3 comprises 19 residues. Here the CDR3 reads CASSWRRASGGSRQETQYF. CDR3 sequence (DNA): TGTGCCAGCAGCTGGCGCCGGGCTAGCGGGGGGTCTCGACAAGAGACCCAGTACTTC.

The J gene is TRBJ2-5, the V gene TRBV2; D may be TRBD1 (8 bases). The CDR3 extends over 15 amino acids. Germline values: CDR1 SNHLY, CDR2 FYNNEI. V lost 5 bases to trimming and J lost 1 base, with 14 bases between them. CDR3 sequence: CASSSQGGPQETQYF. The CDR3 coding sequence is TGTGCCAGCAGTTCACAGGGGGGGCCCCAAGAGACCCAGTACTTC.

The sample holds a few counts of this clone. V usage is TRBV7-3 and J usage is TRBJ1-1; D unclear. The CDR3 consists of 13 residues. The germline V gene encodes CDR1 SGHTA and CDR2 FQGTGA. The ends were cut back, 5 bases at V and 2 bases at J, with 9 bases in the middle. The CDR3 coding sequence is TGTGCCAGCAGCCCCAGACAAAACACTGAAGCTTTCTTT. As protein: CASSPRQNTEAFF.

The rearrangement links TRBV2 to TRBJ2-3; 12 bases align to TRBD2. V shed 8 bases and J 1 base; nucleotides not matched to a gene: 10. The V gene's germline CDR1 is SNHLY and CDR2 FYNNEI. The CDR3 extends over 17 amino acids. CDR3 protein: CASATSLAGGRTDTQYF. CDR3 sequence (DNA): TGTGCCAGCGCTACTTCCCTAGCGGGGGGGCGCACAGATACGCAGTATTTT.

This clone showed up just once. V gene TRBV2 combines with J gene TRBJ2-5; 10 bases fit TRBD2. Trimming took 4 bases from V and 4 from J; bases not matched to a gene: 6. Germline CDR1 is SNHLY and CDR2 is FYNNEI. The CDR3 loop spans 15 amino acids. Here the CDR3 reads CASSGLAGAPETQYF. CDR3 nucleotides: TGTGCCAGCAGTGGGCTAGCGGGAGCTCCAGAGACCCAGTACTTC.

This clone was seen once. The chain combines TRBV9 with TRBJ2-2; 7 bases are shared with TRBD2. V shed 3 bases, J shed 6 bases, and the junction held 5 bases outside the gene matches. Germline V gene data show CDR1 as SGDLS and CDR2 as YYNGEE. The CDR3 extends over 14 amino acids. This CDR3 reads CASSARLAAGELFF. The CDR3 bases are TGTGCCAGCAGCGCCCGACTAGCTGCCGGGGAGCTGTTTTTT.

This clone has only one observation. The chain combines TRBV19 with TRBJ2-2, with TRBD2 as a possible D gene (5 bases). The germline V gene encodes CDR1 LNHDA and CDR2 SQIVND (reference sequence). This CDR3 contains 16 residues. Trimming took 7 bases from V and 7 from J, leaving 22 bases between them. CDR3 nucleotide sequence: TGTGCCAGTACATCCCATTCCCGGGATCGAGGCGGGGAGCTGTTTTTT. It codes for CASTSHSRDRGGELFF.

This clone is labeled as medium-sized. The CDR3 sequence: CAISEGRQGGQPQHF. In DNA form, the CDR3 reads TGTGCCATCAGTGAGGGGCGGCAGGGGGGTCAGCCCCAGCATTTT. The chain employs TRBV10-3 and TRBJ1-5; 7 bases align to TRBD1. J lost 6 bases, V lost 2 bases, and 7 bases had no gene match. The CDR3 is 15 amino acids. From germline, CDR1 is ENHRY and CDR2 SYGVKD.

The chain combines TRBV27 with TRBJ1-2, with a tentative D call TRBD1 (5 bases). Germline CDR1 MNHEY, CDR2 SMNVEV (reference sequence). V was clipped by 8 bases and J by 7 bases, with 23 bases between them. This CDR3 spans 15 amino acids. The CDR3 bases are TGTGCCAGCTGTCTGGCGGGGGGAGGGGTTGGTGGCTACACCTTC. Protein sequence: CASCLAGGGVGGYTF.

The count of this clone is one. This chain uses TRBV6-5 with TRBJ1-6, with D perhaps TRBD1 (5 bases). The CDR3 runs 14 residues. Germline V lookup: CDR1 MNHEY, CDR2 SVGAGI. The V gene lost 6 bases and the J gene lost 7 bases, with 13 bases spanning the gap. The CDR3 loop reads CASRPPGDNSPLHF. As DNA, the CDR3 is TGTGCCAGCAGGCCTCCGGGGGACAATTCACCCCTCCACTTT.

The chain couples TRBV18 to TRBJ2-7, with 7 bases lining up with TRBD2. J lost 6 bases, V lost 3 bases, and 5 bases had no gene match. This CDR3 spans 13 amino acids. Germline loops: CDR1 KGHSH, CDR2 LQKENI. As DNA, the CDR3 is TGTGCCAGCTCACCGGGACTAAGCTCCGAGCAGTACTTC. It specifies CASSPGLSSEQYF.

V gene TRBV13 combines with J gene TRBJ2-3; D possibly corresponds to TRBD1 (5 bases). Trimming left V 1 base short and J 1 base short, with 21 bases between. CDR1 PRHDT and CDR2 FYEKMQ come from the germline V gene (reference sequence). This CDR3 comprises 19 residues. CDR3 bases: TGTGCCAGCAGCTTAGTACCCTTGGGGCTAAACGATGGCACAGATACGCAGTATTTT. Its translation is CASSLVPLGLNDGTDTQYF.

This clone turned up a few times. CDR3 coding DNA: TGTGCCATCAGGGACAGTAGCGATTCTGGAAACACCATATATTTT. It is translated as CAIRDSSDSGNTIYF. This chain uses TRBV10-3 with TRBJ1-3; a weak D match, TRBD1 (6 bases). Between the trimmed V and J ends, which lost 6 bases and 1 base, there was a span of 13 bases. Germline V gene lookup returns CDR1 ENHRY and CDR2 SYGVKD. The CDR3 is made up of 15 amino acids.

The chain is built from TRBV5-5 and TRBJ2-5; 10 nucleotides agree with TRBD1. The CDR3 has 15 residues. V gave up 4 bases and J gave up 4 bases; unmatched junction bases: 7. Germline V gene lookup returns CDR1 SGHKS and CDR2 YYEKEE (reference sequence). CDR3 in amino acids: CASSLPGQGLETQYF. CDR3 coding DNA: TGTGCCAGCAGCCTTCCGGGACAGGGGTTAGAGACCCAGTACTTC.

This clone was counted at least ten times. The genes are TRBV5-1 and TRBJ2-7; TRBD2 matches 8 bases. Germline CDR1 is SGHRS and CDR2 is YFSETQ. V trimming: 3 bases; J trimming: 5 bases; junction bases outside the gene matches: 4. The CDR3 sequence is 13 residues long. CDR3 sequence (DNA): TGCGCCAGCAGCTCGGGGCGGGGGGACGAGCAGTACTTC. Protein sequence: CASSSGRGDEQYF.

The CDR3 here is CASSIGGGTGTQYF. The CDR3 nucleotides are TGTGCCAGCAGTATCGGGGGGGGTACCGGGACCCAGTACTTC. The chain couples TRBV6-5 to TRBJ2-5; TRBD2 agrees at 8 bases. CDR1 is MNHEY and CDR2 is SVGAGI in the germline V gene. CDR3 length: 14 residues. V dropped 5 bases and J dropped 7; count of bases not matched to a gene: 9.

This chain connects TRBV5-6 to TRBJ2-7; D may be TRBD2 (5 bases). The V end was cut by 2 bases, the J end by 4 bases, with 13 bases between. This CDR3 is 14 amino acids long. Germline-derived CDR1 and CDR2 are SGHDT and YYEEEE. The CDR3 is CASSLDGLSYEQYF. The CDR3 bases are TGTGCCAGCAGCTTAGATGGACTTTCGTACGAGCAGTACTTC.

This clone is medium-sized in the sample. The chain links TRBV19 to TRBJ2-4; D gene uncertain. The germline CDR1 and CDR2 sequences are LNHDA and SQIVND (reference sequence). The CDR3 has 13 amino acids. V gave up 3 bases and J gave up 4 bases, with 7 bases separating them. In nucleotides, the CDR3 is TGTGCCAGTAGTATGGCACAGAAAAACATTCAGTACTTC. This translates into CASSMAQKNIQYF.